Each of the 13 T cell receptor beta chains below was sequenced from the same sample in a study of blood T cells in healthy people across ages. The second PCR ran about 6 to 11 cycles with a sample-barcoded 5' primer and J-beta primers. TCRdb reprocessed the 5' RACE reads via MiXCR and lists one record per CDR3 protein. Here the sample spans fewer than 1.5 million distinct CDR3 sequences, roughly 40% being singletons. Material: blood. These receptors were collected from a woman younger than 30 in good health.

The chain couples TRBV27 to TRBJ1-1; 9 bases fit TRBD1. The CDR3 covers 15 residues. Germline CDR1 reads MNHEY; CDR2 reads SMNVEV (reference sequence). V shed 8 bases and J 2 bases; nucleotides not matched to a gene: 9. The DNA for the CDR3 is TGTGCCAGCGGGAAGGACAGGGGCCCCAACACTGAAGCTTTCTTT. It translates to CASGKDRGPNTEAFF.

The rearrangement links TRBV28 to TRBJ2-5; 7 bases align to TRBD1. CDR1 MDHEN and CDR2 SYDVKM come from the germline V gene. The CDR3 spans 15 residues. J lost 5 bases, V lost 6 bases, and 12 bases had no gene match. Written as DNA, the CDR3 is TGTGCCAGCAGATCCGGGACAGCCCTTGGGGAGACCCAGTACTTC. Amino acid sequence: CASRSGTALGETQYF.

A few counts support this clonotype. This rearrangement joins TRBV2 to TRBJ2-1; D unresolved. CDR1 and CDR2 from the germline V gene are SNHLY and FYNNEI. V dropped 10 bases and J dropped 6 bases, with 19 bases sitting between them. The CDR3 is 14 amino acids. The CDR3 sequence: CATSKTRPPNEQFF. The CDR3 nucleotides read TGTGCCACCTCAAAAACCAGACCCCCCAATGAGCAGTTCTTC.

This clonotype was counted a few times. J is TRBJ2-1 and V is TRBV7-2; the D is unclear. Germline V CDR1 and CDR2: SGHTA, FQGNSA. The CDR3 extends over 14 amino acids. Trimming removed 2 bases at V and 1 base at J, with 6 bases between. The CDR3 DNA reads TGTGCCAGCAGCTTAATGGCTTCCTACAATGAGCAGTTCTTC. Amino acids: CASSLMASYNEQFF.

The chain employs TRBV10-2 and TRBJ1-2; no clear D. There are 14 residues in the CDR3. Deletions cut 7 bases from V and 8 bases from J, with 20 bases between. Germline values: CDR1 WSHSY, CDR2 SAAADI. The CDR3 spells CASTRASGFGGYTF. CDR3 coding DNA: TGCGCCAGCACTAGGGCCTCCGGCTTTGGGGGCTACACCTTC.

Written as DNA, the CDR3 is TGTGCCAGCACCAAACTCCAGGGGAACACTGAAGCTTTCTTT. It is translated as CASTKLQGNTEAFF. The chain has TRBV2 and TRBJ1-1, with a possible D match to TRBD1 (5 bases). CDR1 and CDR2 from the germline V gene are SNHLY and FYNNEI. This CDR3 comprises 14 residues. Trimming took 7 bases from V and 1 from J, leaving 13 bases between them.

The chain employs TRBV6-4 and TRBJ2-3; TRBD2 might be the D (5 bases). V was clipped by 10 bases and J by 2 bases, with 13 bases between them. From germline, CDR1 is MRHNA and CDR2 SNTAGT. The CDR3 loop spans 13 amino acids. CDR3 sequence reads: CATGGGNTDTQYF. CDR3 in DNA: TGTGCCACCGGAGGAGGCAACACAGATACGCAGTATTTT.

The chain links TRBV20-1 to TRBJ2-1; 10 bases fit TRBD1. There are 18 residues in the CDR3. Unmatched junction bases numbered 9, after V lost 0 bases and J lost 1 base. The germline CDR1 and CDR2 sequences are DFQATT and SNEGSKA (reference sequence). CDR3 residues: CSARDLSRGQGSYNEQFF. The CDR3 nucleotides read TGCAGTGCTAGAGATCTGAGTAGGGGACAGGGGTCCTACAATGAGCAGTTCTTC.

The rearrangement uses TRBV28 and TRBJ1-2; 8 bases match TRBD1. CDR1 MDHEN and CDR2 SYDVKM come from the germline V gene. The CDR3 totals 14 residues. The trim removed 8 bases at V and 8 bases at J, leaving 13 bases unmatched. The CDR3 nucleotides are TGTGCCAGCGTTACCGTAGCAGGGGGCAGGGGCTACACCTTC. Its translation is CASVTVAGGRGYTF.

The J gene is TRBJ2-5, the V gene TRBV6-5; a possible D gene is TRBD2 (5 bases). The CDR3 sequence is 11 residues long. Germline V gene data show CDR1 as MNHEY and CDR2 as SVGAGI. The germline V and J ends were trimmed by 7 bases and 4 bases, with 7 bases remaining between them. The CDR3 loop is CASKRAETQYF. The CDR3 bases are TGTGCCAGCAAGAGGGCAGAGACCCAGTACTTC.

This clonotype was picked up a small number of times. The chain links TRBV28 to TRBJ1-2; D perhaps matches TRBD1 (5 bases). The V end was cut by 5 bases, the J end by 7 bases, with 17 bases between. This CDR3 region has 14 residues. Germline loops: CDR1 MDHEN, CDR2 SYDVKM. The CDR3: CASSRGYSSVGYTF. The CDR3 coding sequence is TGTGCCAGCAGTAGGGGATACAGTTCGGTTGGCTACACCTTC.

In its sample, this clonotype was seen a few times. The V and J genes are TRBV7-2 and TRBJ2-3; 12 bases agree with TRBD2. In germline, CDR1 is SGHTA, CDR2 FQGNSA. The CDR3 has 19 amino acids. V shed 2 bases, J shed 1 base, and the junction held 10 bases outside the gene matches. CDR3 DNA sequence: TGTGCCAGCAGCTTATTTGGACTAGCGGGGCCCCTGGGCACAGATACGCAGTATTTT. Translating it yields CASSLFGLAGPLGTDTQYF.

In its sample, this clonotype was seen a few times. The chain links TRBV7-2 to TRBJ2-1; 10 bases agree with TRBD2. The CDR3 loop spans 14 amino acids. Germline V lookup: CDR1 SGHTA, CDR2 FQGNSA. V dropped 4 bases and J dropped 8; count of bases not matched to a gene: 5. DNA of the CDR3: TGTGCCAGCAGCTCTAGCGGGAGAATCGATGAGCAGTTCTTC. Encoded protein: CASSSSGRIDEQFF.